Shown below are 25 T cell receptor beta chains from a single sample sequenced in a study of T-cell memory formation after mild COVID-19. TCRdb re-derived calls from the 5' RACE reads in MiXCR, one entry per CDR3 protein. Of about 340,000 distinct CDR3 sequences listed, 15% to 20% were seen once; the top ten hold approximately 20%. Sequenced: PBMCs or a T cell subset sorted from them (not recorded which). These receptors were obtained from a man aged 18-30 years who had mild COVID-19 (a few samples of this study predate the infection). Cell type and time point are not known.

A few counts support this clonotype. The V and J genes are TRBV7-2 and TRBJ1-4; weak D call: TRBD1 (5 bases). CDR1 SGHTA and CDR2 FQGNSA come from the germline V gene. Trimming cost V 5 bases and J 11 bases, with 24 bases left between them. The CDR3 loop spans 16 amino acids. The CDR3 protein is CASSLRSGPGGGKLFF. Here the CDR3 DNA reads TGTGCCAGCAGCCTTAGATCCGGGCCGGGCGGGGGGAAACTGTTTTTT.

The chain links TRBV7-9 to TRBJ1-1; D not certain. Per germline, CDR1 SEHNR and CDR2 FQNEAQ (reference sequence). CDR3 length equals 12 residues. Deletions cut 4 bases from V and 8 bases from J, with 11 bases between. As DNA, the CDR3 is TGTGCCAGCAGCTCTGGACGGATGGAAGCTTTCTTT. This codes for CASSSGRMEAFF.

V and J are TRBV7-2 and TRBJ2-1, with D possibly TRBD2 on 5 matching bases. The V gene's germline CDR1 is SGHTA and CDR2 FQGNSA. The CDR3 covers 15 residues. Trimming removed 5 bases from V and 1 base from J, with 12 bases in between. CDR3 coding DNA: TGTGCCAGCAGCCCCCGGGATCCATCCTACAATGAGCAGTTCTTC. Translated, it gives CASSPRDPSYNEQFF.

This clonotype has only a few counts. The chain combines TRBV19 with TRBJ2-5; D perhaps matches TRBD1 (7 bases). This CDR3 is 14 amino acids long. Germline CDR1 and CDR2: LNHDA and SQIVND (reference sequence). V was cut by 5 bases and J by 4 bases, with 14 bases left in between. The CDR3 DNA reads as TGTGCCAGTAGTTCAGGGGGGCGAAGAGAGACCCAGTACTTC. Its protein product is CASSSGGRRETQYF.

This chain uses TRBV9 with TRBJ2-1; TRBD2 aligns across 8 bases. There are 15 residues in the CDR3. Per the germline V gene, CDR1 is SGDLS and CDR2 is YYNGEE. V dropped 4 bases and J dropped 4; count of bases not matched to a gene: 7. This CDR3 reads CASSSPGGVYNEQFF. The DNA for the CDR3 is TGTGCCAGCAGCTCCCCGGGAGGGGTATACAATGAGCAGTTCTTC.

This sequence joins TRBV5-1 and TRBJ2-3, with unresolved D. The CDR3 contains 15 residues. Germline V gene data show CDR1 as SGHRS and CDR2 as YFSETQ. The V and J ends lost 4 bases and 2 bases respectively, with 14 bases between them. This CDR3 reads CASSPSTTHTDTQYF. CDR3 sequence (DNA): TGCGCCAGCAGCCCTAGTACTACCCACACAGATACGCAGTATTTT.

This clonotype showed up many times. The chain has TRBV20-1 and TRBJ2-1; TRBD2 agrees at 13 bases. CDR1 and CDR2 from the germline V gene are DFQATT and SNEGSKA (reference sequence). V lost 4 bases, J lost 7 bases, and 7 bases stayed unmatched. The CDR3 is 15 amino acids. As DNA, the CDR3 is TGCAGTGCTACCCGAACTAGCGGGGGGGGTAATGAGCAGTTCTTC. Its protein is CSATRTSGGGNEQFF.

This clonotype was seen more than once but under ten times. The V call is TRBV5-1, the J call TRBJ2-1; no reliable D call. CDR3 length: 15 residues. CDR1 is SGHRS and CDR2 is YFSETQ in the germline V gene. Trimming shortened V by 5 bases and J by 0 bases, and 12 bases separated the two germline ends. This CDR3 is CASSEEPTSYNEQFF. The CDR3 nucleotides read TGCGCCAGCAGTGAGGAGCCTACCTCCTACAATGAGCAGTTCTTC.

The rearrangement uses TRBV7-2 and TRBJ1-4; D is ambiguous. Germline CDR1 is SGHTA and CDR2 is FQGNSA. The germline V and J ends were trimmed by 8 bases and 4 bases, with 11 bases remaining between them. This CDR3 region has 13 residues. The CDR3 sequence: CASGWFFNEKLFF. The CDR3 DNA reads as TGTGCCAGCGGTTGGTTCTTTAATGAAAAACTGTTTTTT. The full variable domain, in which reference TRBV7-2 and TRBJ1-4 provide the parts outside the CDR3, is GAGVSQSPSNKVTEKGKDVELRCDPISGHTALYWYRQSLGQGLEFLIYFQGNSAPDKSGLPSDRFSAERTGGSVSTLTIQRTQQEDSAVYLCASGWFFNEKLFFGSGTQLSVL.

The chain links TRBV7-2 to TRBJ1-5, with 8 bases identical to TRBD1. CDR1 and CDR2 from the germline V gene are SGHTA and FQGNSA. This CDR3 contains 16 residues. Trimming removed 5 bases from V and 6 bases from J; junction bases left unmatched: 12. CDR3 in amino acids: CASSPFVAGGSQPQHF. CDR3 nucleotides: TGTGCCAGCAGCCCTTTTGTGGCAGGGGGCAGTCAGCCCCAGCATTTT.

This chain links TRBV5-1 with TRBJ2-7; D is perhaps TRBD1 or TRBD2 (5 bases each). V lost 3 bases, J lost 2 bases, and 9 bases lay in between. This CDR3 has 13 amino acids. CDR1 and CDR2 from the germline V gene are SGHRS and YFSETQ. The CDR3 region has the DNA TGCGCCAGCAGCTCAAGGGGAGCCTACGAGCAGTACTTC. Translation gives CASSSRGAYEQYF.

This clonotype appeared a few times. The chain recombines TRBV6-2 or TRBV6-3 with TRBJ2-5, with D perhaps given as TRBD1 or TRBD2 (5 bases each). This CDR3 has 15 residues. V lost 7 bases, J lost 4 bases, and 19 bases lay in between. Germline loops: CDR1 MNHEY, CDR2 SVGEGT. This chain's CDR3 is CASNQERGSTETQYF. CDR3 in DNA: TGTGCCAGCAATCAAGAGAGGGGTTCGACAGAGACCCAGTACTTC.

The table lists this clonotype with a few counts. V is TRBV23-1 and J is TRBJ1-5; D is uncertain. TRBV23-1 belongs to the ORF category, with a function that is uncertain. CDR3 length: 16 residues. The germline V and J ends were trimmed by 6 bases and 5 bases, with 20 bases remaining between them. CDR3 DNA sequence: TGCGCCAGCAGCCATCCCCGGGCCTTGCTCCATCAGCCCCAGCATTTT. This codes for CASSHPRALLHQPQHF.

This clonotype appeared a few times. The chain uses TRBV7-9 and TRBJ2-3, with 7 positions matching TRBD1. The CDR3 contains 14 residues. Unmatched junction bases numbered 6, after V lost 5 bases and J lost 4 bases. Looked up from germline, CDR1 is SEHNR and CDR2 is FQNEAQ (reference sequence). The CDR3 DNA follows: TGTGCCAGCAGCCGAAACAGGGGCTCAGATACGCAGTATTTT. Its translation: CASSRNRGSDTQYF.

This clonotype has at least ten counts. This rearrangement joins TRBV7-9 to TRBJ2-7; 7 nucleotides align to TRBD1. The CDR3 loop spans 13 amino acids. V lost 2 bases, J lost 6 bases, and 4 bases stayed unmatched. Germline CDR1 reads SEHNR; CDR2 reads FQNEAQ (reference sequence). CDR3 DNA: TGTGCCAGCAGCTTAACAGGGGAACGCGAGCAGTACGTC. Translated, it gives CASSLTGEREQYV.

In its sample, this clonotype was seen many times. The chain carries TRBV5-1 and TRBJ2-5; D is perhaps TRBD1 (5 bases). Germline CDR1 is SGHRS and CDR2 is YFSETQ. CDR3 length equals 17 residues. V shed 0 bases and J shed 1 base, with 16 bases lying between them. The CDR3 bases are TGCGCCAGCAGCTTGGATGCGGCAGGGCTCCTCCAAGAGACCCAGTACTTC. It translates to CASSLDAAGLLQETQYF. Full variable domain (rest looked up from reference TRBV5-1 and TRBJ2-5): KAGVTQTPRYLIKTRGQQVTLSCSPISGHRSVSWYQQTPGQGLQFLFEYFSETQRNKGNFPGRFSGRQFSNSRSEMNVSTLELGDSALYLCASSLDAAGLLQETQYFGPGTRLLVL.

This chain joins TRBV7-3 and TRBJ2-3; TRBD1 might be the D (6 bases). The germline V gene encodes CDR1 SGHTA and CDR2 FQGTGA. V was trimmed by 5 bases and J by 1 base, leaving 19 bases between them. CDR3 length equals 17 residues. CDR3 protein: CASSVGARKWRTDTQYF. The CDR3 nucleotides read TGTGCCAGCAGCGTGGGGGCCCGAAAATGGCGCACAGATACGCAGTATTTT.

This chain links TRBV6-1 with TRBJ2-3, with D possibly TRBD2 on 7 matching bases. The CDR3 sequence is 16 residues long. V dropped 1 base and J dropped 5 bases, with 16 bases sitting between them. Germline CDR1 is MNHNS and CDR2 is SASEGT. In nucleotides, the CDR3 is TGTGCCAGCAGTGAAGACTCTGCGGGGGCCTTAGATACGCAGTATTTT. The encoded protein is CASSEDSAGALDTQYF.

V is TRBV6-2 or TRBV6-3 and J is TRBJ2-4; D is possibly TRBD1 (6 bases). This CDR3 contains 14 residues. The germline V gene has CDR1 MNHEY and CDR2 SVGEGT. V was clipped by 4 bases and J by 7 bases, with 14 bases between them. The CDR3 coding sequence is TGTGCCAGCAGTTCCAGGGGTCCCAGGAACATTCAGTACTTC. Protein product: CASSSRGPRNIQYF.

In its sample, this clonotype was seen a few times. The chain uses TRBV6-6 and TRBJ1-5; a possible D gene is TRBD1 (5 bases). Germline CDR1 MNHNY, CDR2 SVGAGI (reference sequence). Trimming took 6 bases from V and 2 from J, leaving 17 bases between them. The CDR3 length is 16 residues. DNA of the CDR3: TGTGCCAGCAGCTCGGGGGGAGCTTGGGGCAATCAGCCCCAGCATTTT. Translated, it gives CASSSGGAWGNQPQHF.

This clonotype occurred many times. This chain connects TRBV29-1 to TRBJ1-1, with D hard to call. Deletions cut 5 bases from V and 6 bases from J, with 10 bases between. This CDR3 has 11 amino acids. Germline V gene data show CDR1 as SQVTM and CDR2 as ANQGSEA. The CDR3 loop is CSVWWFSEAFF. In DNA form, the CDR3 reads TGCAGCGTTTGGTGGTTCTCTGAAGCTTTCTTT.

This rearrangement joins TRBV5-1 to TRBJ1-5; possibly TRBD1 for D (5 bases). Trimming left V 2 bases short and J 2 bases short, with 8 bases between. The CDR3 has 14 amino acids. Germline V CDR1 and CDR2: SGHRS, YFSETQ. CDR3 sequence: CASSFDSRNQPQHF. The CDR3 bases are TGCGCCAGCAGCTTCGACAGCCGCAATCAGCCCCAGCATTTT.

This clonotype has ten or more counts. V is TRBV5-1 and J is TRBJ2-1; 7 nucleotides line up with TRBD1. The CDR3 is made up of 15 amino acids. Germline values: CDR1 SGHRS, CDR2 YFSETQ. V lost 2 bases to trimming and J lost 7 bases; unmatched junction nucleotides: 9. The DNA of the CDR3 is TGCGCCAGCAGCTTCACCGGGACAGAGGTTAATGAGCAGTTCTTC. It encodes CASSFTGTEVNEQFF.

Only a few counts were recorded for this clonotype. The V and J genes are TRBV18 and TRBJ1-2; the D is unclear. V dropped 3 bases and J dropped 6 bases, with 11 bases sitting between them. Germline loops: CDR1 KGHSH, CDR2 LQKENI. The CDR3 extends over 13 amino acids. In DNA, the CDR3 is TGTGCCAGCTCACCTCCAGGATCGGATGGCTACACCTTC. This translates into CASSPPGSDGYTF.

This clonotype was picked up a small number of times. The J gene is TRBJ1-2, the V gene TRBV20-1, with 8 bases matching TRBD1. Germline-derived CDR1 and CDR2 are DFQATT and SNEGSKA (reference sequence). The CDR3 covers 15 residues. Trimming at V came to 6 bases and at J to 7 bases, leaving 16 bases not matched to a gene. CDR3 sequence (DNA): TGCAGTGCCACCAGGACAGGGTTCGCGGTCCGTGGCTACACCTTC. Protein sequence: CSATRTGFAVRGYTF.